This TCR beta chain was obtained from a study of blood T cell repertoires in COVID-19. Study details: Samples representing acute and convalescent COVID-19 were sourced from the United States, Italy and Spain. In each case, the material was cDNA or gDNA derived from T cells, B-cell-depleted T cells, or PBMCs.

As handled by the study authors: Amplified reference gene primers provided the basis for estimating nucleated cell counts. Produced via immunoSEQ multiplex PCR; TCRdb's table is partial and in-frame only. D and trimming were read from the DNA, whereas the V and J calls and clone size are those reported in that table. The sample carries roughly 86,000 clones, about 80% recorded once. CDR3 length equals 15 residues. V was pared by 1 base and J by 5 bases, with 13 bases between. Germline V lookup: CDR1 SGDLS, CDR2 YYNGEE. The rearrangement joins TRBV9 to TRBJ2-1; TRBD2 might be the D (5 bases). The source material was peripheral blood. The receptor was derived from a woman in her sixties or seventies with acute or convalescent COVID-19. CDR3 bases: TGTGCCAGCAGCGTAATGGGAACTAGGAACAATGAGCAGTTCTTC. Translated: CASSVMGTRNNEQFF.